These 21 T cell receptor beta chains were sequenced from one sample in a study of blood T cell repertoires in COVID-19. This table comes from immunoSEQ multiplex PCR, and its TCRdb copy is limited to in-frame clones, with some not included. The repertoire includes 250,000 to 350,000 clones, around 90% of them detected once, and 2% to 2.5% sits in the top ten. Sequencing was performed on peripheral blood. The source is a woman aged 50 to 60 who had recovered from COVID-19.

CDR3 DNA: TGTGCCAGCAGTTCGGGACAGATAGTAGATTCACCCCTCCACTTT. It specifies CASSSGQIVDSPLHF. The V and J genes are TRBV28 and TRBJ1-6, with 7 bases that match TRBD1. This CDR3 region has 15 residues. Germline CDR1 reads MDHEN; CDR2 reads SYDVKM. Trimming took 4 bases from V and 8 from J; bases not matched to a gene: 8.

This clone was detected only once. V and J are TRBV18 and TRBJ1-1, with 9 bases fitting TRBD1. Germline CDR1 reads KGHSH; CDR2 reads LQKENI. The CDR3 length is 14 residues. V dropped 3 bases and J dropped 6; count of bases not matched to a gene: 5. The CDR3 loop reads CASSPSGTGSEAFF. CDR3 bases: TGTGCCAGCTCACCTTCCGGGACAGGGTCTGAAGCTTTCTTT.

This chain links TRBV4-3 with TRBJ2-7, with a weak D call TRBD2 (6 bases). The V end lost 0 bases, the J end lost 3 bases, and 12 bases lay between the germline ends. Looked up from germline, CDR1 is LGHNA and CDR2 is YSLEER. The CDR3 has 15 amino acids. In DNA, the CDR3 is TGCGCCAGCAGCCAAGAGGGTAGCGGAGGCTACGAGCAGTACTTC. Residues: CASSQEGSGGYEQYF.

In its sample, this clone was seen a few times. The chain links TRBV2 to TRBJ1-1, with D hard to call. The CDR3 length is 12 residues. Between the trimmed V and J ends, which lost 6 bases and 4 bases, there was a span of 9 bases. The germline V gene encodes CDR1 SNHLY and CDR2 FYNNEI. CDR3 nucleotides: TGTGCCAGCAGCGCCCCGGGCACTGAAGCTTTCTTT. Translated, it gives CASSAPGTEAFF.

The V and J genes are TRBV5-1 and TRBJ2-2, with D possibly matching TRBD1 (6 bases). CDR1 and CDR2 (germline): SGHRS, YFSETQ. V lost 7 bases to trimming and J lost 4 bases, with 17 bases between them. The CDR3 runs to 15 residues. CDR3 in amino acids: CASGTGTRGTGELFF. In nucleotides, the CDR3 is TGCGCCAGCGGAACAGGGACCCGGGGCACCGGGGAGCTGTTTTTT.

V and J are TRBV4-2 and TRBJ1-4; 8 bases are shared with TRBD1. The CDR3 loop spans 15 amino acids. Germline V gives CDR1 LGHNA, CDR2 YNFKEQ. With 2 bases clipped from V and 6 bases from J, the junction kept 5 bases outside the gene matches. The CDR3 DNA reads TGTGCCAGCAGCCAAAAACAGGGGGTAGATGAAAAACTGTTTTTT. It yields the protein CASSQKQGVDEKLFF.

The chain carries TRBV28 and TRBJ1-5; tentatively, D is TRBD1 (5 bases). Trimming removed 4 bases at V and 1 base at J, with 14 bases between. The CDR3 contains 16 residues. Germline CDR1 is MDHEN and CDR2 is SYDVKM. The DNA of the CDR3 is TGTGCCAGCAGTTACCACAGGCGTGGGAGCAATCAGCCCCAGCATTTT. As protein: CASSYHRRGSNQPQHF.

A remark on this clone: One end of the junction is discordant with germline, which a read error may explain. The chain recombines TRBV7-7 with TRBJ2-6, with D tentatively TRBD1 (6 bases). The CDR3 is made up of 21 amino acids. Germline V gene lookup returns CDR1 SSHAT and CDR2 FNYEAQ (reference sequence). The chain's CDR3 is CASSSKGRRDNRRSGANVLTF. CDR3 nucleotides: TGTGCTAGCAGCTCAAAGGGGAGACGGGACAACCGCCGCTCTGGGGCCAACGTCCTGACTTTC.

This chain connects TRBV29-1 to TRBJ1-5; no reliable D call. The CDR3 covers 13 residues. The germline V gene has CDR1 SQVTM and CDR2 ANQGSEA. V was cut by 3 bases and J by 6 bases, with 12 bases left in between. In DNA, the CDR3 is TGCAGCGTTGACGTGGGAGTAGGTCAGCCCCAGCATTTT. Its protein product is CSVDVGVGQPQHF.

J is TRBJ2-5 and V is TRBV9; D is possibly TRBD2 (5 bases). This CDR3 has 15 amino acids. Trimming took 4 bases from V and 1 from J, leaving 14 bases between them. Looked up from germline, CDR1 is SGDLS and CDR2 is YYNGEE. CDR3 DNA: TGTGCCAGCAGCACCTCGGGGTTTTCCCAAGAGACCCAGTACTTC. Translation gives CASSTSGFSQETQYF.

V gene TRBV9 combines with J gene TRBJ2-1; possibly TRBD2 for D (6 bases). Germline V gene sequence: CDR1 SGDLS, CDR2 YYNGEE. There are 13 residues in the CDR3. V dropped 7 bases and J dropped 9 bases, with 17 bases sitting between them. The CDR3 bases are TGTGCCAGCTCCTCAGGACTACTTTTTGAGCAGTTCTTC. Translating it yields CASSSGLLFEQFF.

This chain uses TRBV5-5 with TRBJ1-4, with D unresolved. The V gene lost 3 bases and the J gene lost 8 bases, with 23 bases spanning the gap. CDR3 size: 17 residues. Germline-derived CDR1 and CDR2 are SGHKS and YYEKEE (reference sequence). CDR3 in DNA: TGTGCCAGCAGCTGGACCCTTCGCGTGCCTCCGGGGGAAAAACTGTTTTTT. Encoded protein: CASSWTLRVPPGEKLFF.

V and J are TRBV5-5 and TRBJ1-1; D gene unclear. The CDR3 extends over 18 amino acids. Trimming cost V 1 base and J 0 bases, with 19 bases left between them. Per germline, CDR1 SGHKS and CDR2 YYEKEE (reference sequence). DNA for the CDR3: TGTGCCAGCAGCTTGTATGGGCGGGCCCCGCTCATGAACACTGAAGCTTTCTTT. Translating gives CASSLYGRAPLMNTEAFF.

This sequence joins TRBV30 and TRBJ2-1; D is unresolved. Germline CDR1 is GTSNPN and CDR2 is SVGIG (reference sequence). The CDR3 runs to 11 residues. V shed 1 base and J shed 6 bases, with 4 bases lying between them. DNA of the CDR3: TGTGCCTGGAGTGCCCGCAATGAGCAGTTCTTC. Translation gives CAWSARNEQFF.

This chain joins TRBV10-1 and TRBJ2-3, with D perhaps matching TRBD1 (6 bases). The V and J ends lost 10 bases and 2 bases respectively, with 13 bases between them. Germline V CDR1 and CDR2: WNHNN, SYGVQD (reference sequence). The CDR3 length is 13 residues. The CDR3 DNA reads as TGCGCCACCTTCAGGGGAAACACAGATACGCAGTATTTT. Translation: CATFRGNTDTQYF.

This chain joins TRBV19 and TRBJ2-7, with TRBD2 identical over 13 bases. V gave up 4 bases and J gave up 3 bases; unmatched junction bases: 3. The length of the CDR3 is 15 residues. CDR1 and CDR2 (germline): LNHDA, SQIVND (reference sequence). The chain's CDR3 is CASSTRLAGGYEQYF. Here the CDR3 DNA reads TGTGCCAGTAGTACCCGACTAGCGGGGGGCTACGAGCAGTACTTC.

The chain joins TRBV28 to TRBJ1-1, with D tentatively TRBD1 (6 bases). The CDR3 extends over 15 amino acids. Between the trimmed V and J ends, which lost 6 bases and 7 bases, there was a span of 21 bases. CDR1 is MDHEN and CDR2 is SYDVKM in the germline V gene. In DNA, the CDR3 is TGTGCCAGCAGGCGAACGACCGGGACACGGTTTGAAGCTTTCTTT. Amino acids: CASRRTTGTRFEAFF.

The chain's CDR3 is CASSLSPTGRYPYEQYF. The CDR3 nucleotides read TGTGCCAGCAGCTTATCCCCCACAGGGCGCTACCCCTACGAGCAGTACTTC. The chain links TRBV11-2 to TRBJ2-7, with TRBD1 as a possible D gene (6 bases). This CDR3 region has 17 residues. Germline assignment: CDR1 SGHAT and CDR2 FQNNGV. V was clipped by 2 bases and J by 2 bases, with 19 bases between them. The variable domain in full, completed from reference TRBV11-2 and TRBJ2-7, reads EAGVAQSPRYKIIEKRQSVAFWCNPISGHATLYWYQQILGQGPKLLIQFQNNGVVDDSQLPKDRFSAERLKGVDSTLKIQPAKLEDSAVYLCASSLSPTGRYPYEQYFGPGTRLTVT.

The chain employs TRBV19 and TRBJ1-2; the D is unclear. Germline V gives CDR1 LNHDA, CDR2 SQIVND (reference sequence). The length of the CDR3 is 14 residues. V lost 3 bases and J 3 bases, leaving 11 bases between the germline ends. The CDR3 loop is CASSIQDLDYGYTF. As DNA, the CDR3 is TGTGCCAGTAGTATCCAGGACTTAGACTATGGCTACACCTTC.

The rearrangement links TRBV5-4 to TRBJ2-4, with 8 bases lining up with TRBD1. Germline V gene lookup returns CDR1 SGHNT and CDR2 YYREEE (reference sequence). J was trimmed by 8 bases and V by 4 bases; bases with no gene match: 8. This CDR3 is 14 amino acids long. The CDR3 loop reads CASSLGQGWDIQYF. The CDR3 DNA is TGTGCCAGCAGCCTCGGACAGGGATGGGACATTCAGTACTTC.

The chain's CDR3 is CSVLQGINEQFF. The CDR3 DNA follows: TGCAGCGTTTTACAGGGGATCAATGAGCAGTTCTTC. This sequence joins TRBV29-1 and TRBJ2-1, with 7 bases fitting TRBD1. V was pared by 5 bases and J by 6 bases, with 4 bases of the junction left unmatched. CDR1 and CDR2 from the germline V gene are SQVTM and ANQGSEA. This CDR3 is 12 amino acids long.